This is a list of T cell receptor beta chains from one sample in a study of cytomegalovirus exposure and HLA in healthy donors. Generated by immunoSEQ multiplex PCR, the TCRdb table keeps only in-frame clones and is missing some. The table records about 190,000 clones, roughly 76% of them present only once. The sequenced material came from PBMCs. The receptors come from a middle-aged man in good health and CMV-seropositive. Each CDR3 is given with its conserved first and last residue. A D gene is named only where the DNA matches it firmly. Size values are once, few and many counts, or a class for expanded clones, and some rows have none.

J: TRBJ1-6; size: NA; V: TRBV2; D: TRBD1; CDR3: CASTGQGGSPLHF; DNA: TGTGCCAGCACCGGACAGGGTGGGTCACCCCTCCACTTT
J: TRBJ2-7; size: NA; V: TRBV5-3; D: TRBD1; CDR3: CARSNRDSSYERYF; DNA: TGTGCCAGAAGCAATAGGGACAGCTCCTACGAGCGGTACTTC
J: TRBJ1-1; size: few; V: TRBV29-1; D: NA; CDR3: CSVEAGMNTEAFF; DNA: TGCAGCGTTGAGGCAGGGATGAACACTGAAGCTTTCTTT
J: TRBJ2-7; size: once; V: TRBV12-5; D: NA; CDR3: CASGLVNPPGF; DNA: TGTGCTAGTGGTTTGGTAAACCCCCCGGGCTTC
J: TRBJ2-1; size: NA; V: TRBV30; D: NA; CDR3: CACLEGLSYNEQFF; DNA: TGTGCCTGTTTGGAGGGCCTCTCCTACAATGAGCAGTTCTTC
J: TRBJ1-1; size: NA; V: TRBV4-1; D: NA; CDR3: CASSHPTGNTEAFF; DNA: TGCGCCAGCAGCCACCCCACAGGGAACACTGAAGCTTTCTTT
J: TRBJ1-2; size: NA; V: TRBV27; D: NA; CDR3: CASSLQGANYGYTF; DNA: TGTGCCAGCAGTTTACAGGGTGCGAACTATGGCTACACCTTC
J: TRBJ2-2; size: NA; V: TRBV7-9; D: TRBD1; CDR3: CASSPGGPNTGELFF; DNA: TGTGCCAGCAGCCCAGGGGGCCCGAACACCGGGGAGCTGTTTTTT
J: TRBJ2-3; size: once; V: TRBV4-3; D: TRBD2; CDR3: CASSQDPGLATDTQYF; DNA: TGCGCCAGCAGCCAAGACCCGGGACTAGCGACAGATACGCAGTATTTT
J: TRBJ2-1; size: NA; V: TRBV7-9; D: NA; CDR3: CASSFGLTSYNEQFF; DNA: TGTGCCAGCAGCTTCGGGCTGACTAGCTACAATGAGCAGTTCTTC
J: TRBJ2-5; size: NA; V: TRBV7-2; D: TRBD2; CDR3: CASSRGGRYETQYF; DNA: TGTGCCAGCAGCCGGGGGGGCCGCTACGAGACCCAGTACTTC
J: TRBJ1-5; size: NA; V: TRBV19; D: NA; CDR3: CASSSRDNDLPQHF; DNA: TGTGCCAGTAGTTCCCGGGACAACGATCTACCCCAGCATTTT
J: TRBJ1-1; size: few; V: TRBV6-5; D: TRBD1; CDR3: CATWTGIAEAFF; DNA: TGTGCCACTTGGACAGGCATCGCTGAAGCTTTCTTT
J: TRBJ1-6; size: NA; V: TRBV5-3; D: TRBD1; CDR3: CARSSAVSGQKNSPLHF; DNA: TGTGCCAGAAGCTCGGCAGTATCGGGACAGAAGAATTCACCCCTCCACTTT
J: TRBJ2-7; size: NA; V: TRBV6-6; D: NA; CDR3: CASSWTQGRNEQYF; DNA: TGTGCCAGCAGTTGGACACAGGGGAGGAACGAGCAGTACTTC
J: TRBJ1-4; size: NA; V: TRBV21-1; D: NA; CDR3: CASSKEWGRGREKLFF; DNA: TGTGCCAGCAGCAAAGAATGGGGCAGGGGGCGCGAAAAACTGTTTTTT
J: TRBJ1-5; size: NA; V: TRBV7-8; D: NA; CDR3: CASSPGESNQPQHF; DNA: TGTGCCAGCAGCCCGGGGGAGAGCAATCAGCCCCAGCATTTT
J: TRBJ2-1; size: NA; V: TRBV6-4; D: NA; CDR3: CASSEGKGIHEQFF; DNA: TGTGCCAGCAGTGAGGGTAAGGGGATCCATGAGCAGTTCTTC
J: TRBJ2-7; size: NA; V: TRBV10-3; D: NA; CDR3: CAISGTDYEQYF; DNA: TGTGCCATCAGTGGGACAGACTACGAGCAGTACTTC
J: TRBJ1-2; size: NA; V: TRBV27; D: TRBD1; CDR3: CASSSDRGRRGGYTF; DNA: TGTGCCAGCAGTTCCGACAGGGGGCGCCGGGGGGGCTACACCTTC
J: TRBJ1-4; size: once; V: TRBV19; D: NA; CDR3: CASSLGGAVNEKLFF; DNA: TGTGCCAGCTCACTTGGGGGGGCCGTTAATGAAAAACTGTTTTTT
J: TRBJ1-2; size: NA; V: TRBV27; D: NA; CDR3: CASTAGGEGYTF; DNA: TGTGCCAGCACCGCCGGGGGGGAGGGCTACACCTTC
J: TRBJ1-1; size: NA; V: TRBV29-1; D: NA; CDR3: CSVEVGRGVTEAFF; DNA: TGCAGCGTTGAAGTAGGCAGGGGAGTCACTGAAGCTTTCTTT
J: TRBJ2-2; size: NA; V: TRBV7-3; D: TRBD1; CDR3: CASGGTGGFRNTGELFF; DNA: TGTGCCAGCGGAGGGACAGGGGGCTTTAGGAACACCGGGGAGCTGTTTTTT
J: TRBJ2-2; size: once; V: TRBV14; D: NA; CDR3: CASSQDGGTVNTGELFF; DNA: TGTGCCAGCAGCCAAGATGGAGGGACGGTGAACACCGGGGAGCTGTTTTTT
J: TRBJ2-3; size: NA; V: TRBV9; D: TRBD1; CDR3: CASSAPDRDGGTDTQYF; DNA: TGTGCCAGCAGCGCCCCAGACAGGGATGGCGGCACAGATACGCAGTATTTT
J: TRBJ1-5; size: NA; V: TRBV7-2; D: TRBD1; CDR3: CASSRTGTGQDQPQHF; DNA: TGTGCCAGCAGCAGGACCGGGACAGGGCAAGATCAGCCCCAGCATTTT
J: TRBJ2-1; size: NA; V: TRBV6-1; D: NA; CDR3: CASPRTGSYNEQFF; DNA: TGTGCCAGCCCAAGAACGGGCTCCTACAATGAGCAGTTCTTC
J: TRBJ1-3; size: NA; V: TRBV5-6; D: NA; CDR3: CASSRPGVNSGNTIYF; DNA: TGTGCCAGCAGCCGCCCCGGGGTAAACTCTGGAAACACCATATATTTT
J: TRBJ1-2; size: NA; V: TRBV6-4; D: NA; CDR3: CASSSETEANYGYTF; DNA: TGTGCCAGCAGTTCAGAGACAGAAGCTAACTATGGCTACACCTTC
J: TRBJ1-2; size: few; V: TRBV7-9; D: NA; CDR3: CASSPAQASHRNYGYTF; DNA: TGTGCCAGCAGCCCCGCCCAGGCCTCTCATCGTAACTATGGCTACACCTTC
J: TRBJ2-3; size: few; V: TRBV28; D: TRBD2; CDR3: CASSTTSGRGTDTQYF; DNA: TGTGCCAGCAGTACGACTAGCGGAAGGGGCACAGATACGCAGTATTTT
J: TRBJ1-1; size: NA; V: TRBV7-8; D: NA; CDR3: CASSLAGETEAFF; DNA: TGTGCCAGCAGCTTAGCAGGGGAAACTGAAGCTTTCTTT
J: TRBJ2-3; size: few; V: TRBV5-1; D: NA; CDR3: CASSLEWGGTDTQYF; DNA: TGCGCCAGCAGCTTGGAGTGGGGGGGCACAGATACGCAGTATTTT
J: TRBJ2-1; size: NA; V: TRBV28; D: TRBD1; CDR3: CASSETGDEQFF; DNA: TGTGCCAGCAGCGAAACAGGGGATGAGCAGTTCTTC
J: TRBJ2-7; size: NA; V: TRBV28; D: NA; CDR3: CASSVRVDEQYF; DNA: TGTGCCAGCAGCGTCAGGGTGGACGAGCAGTACTTC
J: TRBJ1-2; size: NA; V: TRBV5-1; D: TRBD1; CDR3: CASSQPTGGGYTF; DNA: TGCGCCAGCAGCCAGCCGACAGGGGGAGGCTACACCTTC
J: TRBJ2-7; size: NA; V: TRBV7-9; D: TRBD1; CDR3: CASSPAGQGTYEQYF; DNA: TGTGCCAGCAGCCCCGCTGGACAGGGGACCTACGAGCAGTACTTC